One sample yielded the 3 T cell receptor beta chains listed below, sequenced in a study of T cell responses to AZD1222 COVID-19 vaccine. This table comes from immunoSEQ multiplex PCR, and its TCRdb copy is limited to in-frame clones, with some not included. The profile covers approximately 120,000 clones, with approximately 89% appearing a single time and roughly 5.4% taken by the ten largest. This material consisted of peripheral blood, taken on day 0 of AZD1222 vaccination. These receptor sequences come from an adult in good health.

This chain links TRBV19 with TRBJ1-5; D is possibly TRBD1 (6 bases). CDR1 is LNHDA, CDR2 SQIVND, per germline (reference sequence). Trimming left V 6 bases short and J 5 bases short, with 20 bases between. The CDR3 runs 16 residues. The CDR3 coding sequence is TGTGCCAGTAGAACCACCCAGGACAGTGGTTATCAGCCCCAGCATTTT. It encodes CASRTTQDSGYQPQHF. Looking up the rest from reference TRBV19 and TRBJ1-5 gives the full variable domain: DGGITQSPKYLFRKEGQNVTLSCEQNLNHDAMYWYRQDPGQGLRLIYYSQIVNDFQKGDIAEGYSVSREKKESFPLTVTSAQKNPTAFYLCASRTTQDSGYQPQHFGDGTRLSIL.

The rearrangement uses TRBV7-2 and TRBJ2-3; 14 nucleotides align to TRBD2. The CDR3 is 16 amino acids. V was pared by 4 bases and J by 3 bases, with 3 bases of the junction left unmatched. CDR1 is SGHTA and CDR2 is FQGNSA in the germline V gene. In DNA form, the CDR3 reads TGTGCCAGCAGCTCGGGACTAGCGGGGGAGACAGATACGCAGTATTTT. Its translation: CASSSGLAGETDTQYF.

The chain uses TRBV5-1 and TRBJ2-7; 7 bases fit TRBD1. CDR1 and CDR2 from the germline V gene are SGHRS and YFSETQ. Losses at the gene ends were 0 bases for V and 3 bases for J; bases not matched to a gene: 0. The CDR3 contains 13 residues. CDR3: CASSLGTGYEQYF. The CDR3, as DNA: TGCGCCAGCAGCTTGGGGACAGGCTACGAGCAGTACTTC.